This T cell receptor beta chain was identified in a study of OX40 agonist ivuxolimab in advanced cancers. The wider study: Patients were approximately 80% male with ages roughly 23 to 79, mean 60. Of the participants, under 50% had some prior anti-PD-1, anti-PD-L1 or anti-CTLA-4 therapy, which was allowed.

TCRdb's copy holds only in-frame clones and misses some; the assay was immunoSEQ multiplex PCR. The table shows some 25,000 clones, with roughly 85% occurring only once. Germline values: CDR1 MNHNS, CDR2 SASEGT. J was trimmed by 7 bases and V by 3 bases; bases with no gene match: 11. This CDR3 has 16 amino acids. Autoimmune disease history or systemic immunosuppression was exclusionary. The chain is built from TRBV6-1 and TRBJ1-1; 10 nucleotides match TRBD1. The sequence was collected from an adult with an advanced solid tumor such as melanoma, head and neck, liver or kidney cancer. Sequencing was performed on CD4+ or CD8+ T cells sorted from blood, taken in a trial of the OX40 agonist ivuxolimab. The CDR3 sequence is CASSEGTGDVQIEAFF. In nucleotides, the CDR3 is TGTGCCAGCAGTGAGGGGACAGGGGATGTACAAATTGAAGCTTTCTTT.